Only a few counts were recorded for the clone carrying this T cell receptor (beta chain). V was pared by 5 bases and J by 4 bases, with 9 bases between. Germline CDR1 is SGHVS and CDR2 is FNYEAQ. The CDR3 is 12 amino acids. The data were taken from a study of T cells of healthy individuals. TCRdb independently ran MiXCR on the 5' RACE reads; one entry per CDR3 protein. The sample yields 85,000 to 100,000 distinct CDR3 sequences, roughly 15% seen once. The sequence was obtained from a human donor in good health. The chain employs TRBV7-6 and TRBJ2-7; D might be TRBD1 (5 bases). The CDR3 DNA reads TGTGCCAGCAGCCCGACAGATTACGAGCAGTACTTC. It codes for CASSPTDYEQYF.